The entry below gives a single T cell receptor beta chain sequence along with its context. Its antigen is as yet unknown. These data originate in a study of T cell responses to AZD1222 COVID-19 vaccine. Study summary: Second doses were pooled across both intervals (about 4 or about 12 weeks). Study conclusions and caveats: Just a handful of AZD1222 recipients were seropositive at baseline. A mostly white British donor set with more females was recruited, and clonal diversity was possibly underestimated. Unmutated variant regions are reportedly targeted by nearly half of spike-specific TCRs.

CDR1 and CDR2 from the germline V gene are LNHDA and SQIVND (reference sequence). Germline trimming cut 8 bases from V and 1 base from J; bases unmatched to any gene: 6. CDR3 length equals 14 residues. Only in-frame clones appear in the TCRdb table, and some are missing; sequencing was by immunoSEQ multiplex PCR. The sample includes about 120,000 clones, just under 95% of them seen just once. This sequence was found in an adult in good health. Source: peripheral blood, taken on day 0 of AZD1222 vaccination. The rearrangement joins TRBV19 to TRBJ1-1, with TRBD1 matching 8 bases. The CDR3 nucleotides read TGTGCCAGTGCGACAGGGGTAAGGAACACTGAAGCTTTCTTT. Translated, it gives CASATGVRNTEAFF.